The clone carrying this T cell receptor (beta chain) has ten or more counts. This record belongs to a study of T cells of healthy individuals. A single record per CDR3 protein comes from TCRdb applying MiXCR to the 5' RACE reads. The table has 65,000 to 90,000 distinct CDR3 sequences, approximately 4.8% seen once; the top ten hold 7.5% to 9.5%. The source is a female donor in good health.

CDR3 residues: CSVESPAHGEQFF. CDR3 nucleotide sequence: TGCAGCGTTGAATCCCCGGCCCACGGGGAGCAGTTCTTC. This chain uses TRBV29-1 with TRBJ2-1; the D is unclear. CDR1 and CDR2 (germline): SQVTM, ANQGSEA. This CDR3 contains 13 residues. V was shortened by 2 bases and J by 10 bases, with 15 bases between the two germline ends.